The following is a TCR beta chain sequence with its context. Its antigen is as yet unknown. This sample stems from a study of breast tumors, draining lymph nodes, adjacent tissues. TCRdb itself ran the multiplex PCR reads through MiXCR, one entry per CDR3 protein. The sample holds approximately 210,000 distinct CDR3 sequences, about 30% seen once. Study findings and constraints: Compared with lymph nodes, tumors were less diverse; compared with nontumor tissue, more. Luminal-like breast cancer showed significantly higher tumor–nontumor repertoire similarity than basal-like. The lymph node origin of tumor T cells was framed as consistent with a hypothesis, not demonstrated.

Axillary draining lymph nodes of breast cancer patients supplied the node samples. The CDR3 is made up of 15 amino acids. CDR1 is MNHEY and CDR2 is SVGEGT in the germline V gene. V shed 6 bases and J shed 0 bases, with 12 bases lying between them. The source is a female donor with breast cancer. Some clones in this sample may be carry-over from other donors' samples. The source material was axillary lymph node tissue. The J gene is TRBJ2-1, the V gene TRBV6-2 or TRBV6-3; D is ambiguous. The DNA of the CDR3 is TGTGCCAGCAGGCACCCATCTTACTCCTACAATGAGCAGTTCTTC. Its protein product is CASRHPSYSYNEQFF.